This TCR beta chain originates from a study of shared clonotypes between healthy human individuals. Study information: Per donor, three plates held CD4 naive cells, three held CD4 memory, two held CD8 naive and one held CD8 memory. General study results and limits: An effect of sequencing depth on clonotype sharing among donors was expected. For naive CD4 cells, around 5.1% of clonotypes were shared across four donors.

Regarding this clone: Antigen specificity is unknown.

The repertoire was sequenced with immunoSEQ multiplex PCR; TCRdb's copy has only in-frame clones and lacks some. The sample consists of around 690,000 clones, around 90% of them appearing once. V was pared by 7 bases and J by 2 bases, with 16 bases between. Germline CDR1 is MNHEY and CDR2 is SMNVEV (reference sequence). The CDR3 length is 15 residues. Sequencing was performed on memory CD8+ T cells from PBMCs. As for subset: CD45RO+ cells pooled with CCR7-negative TemRA cells. The receptor's source is a man aged 18-30 years in good health. Some clones in this sample may be carry-over from other donors' samples. V is TRBV27 and J is TRBJ2-3; D remains unclear. As DNA, the CDR3 is TGTGCCAGCACCCGATTATCTGGGCCCACAGATACGCAGTATTTT. Protein sequence: CASTRLSGPTDTQYF.